Detailed here is one TCR beta chain. This clonotype has ten or more counts. What this receptor recognizes is not known. One junction end disagrees with the germline gene, perhaps due to a read error. These data belong to a study of T-cell reconstitution after alpha-beta-depleted transplantation in children (dated by TCRdb to about 2016). Broadly, across the study: Using TCR repertoire profiling, the study quantitatively followed how T-cell immune reconstitution unfolded in children after TCRalphabeta/CD19-depleted allogeneic hematopoietic cell transplantation. The research as a whole found: Over the following months the frequencies of hyperexpanded clones went down, and after one year T-cell counts and TCRbeta diversity were mostly credited to newly produced T cells. About two months after transplant, the apparently early recovery of alphabetaT-cell counts reportedly depended on just several hundred clones that had expanded rapidly and came from non-depleted graft cells. In some patients, high TCRbeta diversity at day 60 was attributed to recipient T cells and intrathymic progenitors that had survived conditioning.

The library was obtained by PCR. The listed sequencing device is Illumina HiSeq 2500. TCR libraries were prepared with molecular barcoding, using unique molecular identifiers to normalize TCRbeta repertoire quantification. TCRdb passed the public sequencing reads through fastp at Q25 and MiXCR, retaining productive beta sequences. Every distinct CDR3 protein forms one entry, paired with its most common genes and DNA. The sample records over 450,000 distinct CDR3 sequences, more than 9% of which are singletons. The leading ten clones occupy 2% to 2.5% of the sample. From its cysteine to its phenylalanine, the CDR3 spans 13 amino acids. Only CDR3 DNA is held: 39 bases, read in frame from base 1. The treatment or condition label, as the study defines it: allogeneic hematopoietic cell transplantation with graft depleted of TCRalphabeta T cells and CD19 B cells. The children who served as transplant recipients had been given grafts of TCRalphabeta/CD19-depleted allogeneic hematopoietic cells.

The source of this sequence is a child aged 2 to 10 with inherited bone marrow failure, due to receive a stem cell transplant. Material: PBMCs, obtained before TCRalphabeta/CD19-depleted stem cell transplant. This receptor chain uses TRBV23-1 and TRBJ2-5; 12 of the junction bases match TRBD2. TRBV23-1 is annotated as an ORF whose role is uncertain. This receptor has the CDR3 CASSHPGTSGPPF. The nucleotide sequence reads as follows: TGCGCCAGCAGTCACCCCGGGACTAGCGGGCCCCCCTTC.